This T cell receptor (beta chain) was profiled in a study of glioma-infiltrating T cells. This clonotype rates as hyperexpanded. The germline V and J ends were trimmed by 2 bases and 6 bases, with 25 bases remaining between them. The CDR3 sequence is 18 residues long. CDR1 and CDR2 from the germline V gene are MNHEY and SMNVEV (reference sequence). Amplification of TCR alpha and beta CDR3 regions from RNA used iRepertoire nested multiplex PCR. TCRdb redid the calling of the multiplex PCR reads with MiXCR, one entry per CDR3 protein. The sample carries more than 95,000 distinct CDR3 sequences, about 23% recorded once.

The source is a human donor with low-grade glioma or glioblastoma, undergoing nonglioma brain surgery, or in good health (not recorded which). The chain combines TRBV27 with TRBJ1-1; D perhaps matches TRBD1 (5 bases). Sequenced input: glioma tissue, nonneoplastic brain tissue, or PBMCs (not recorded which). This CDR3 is CASSLTPGGAGIVAEAFF. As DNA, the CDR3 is TGTGCCAGCAGTTTAACTCCAGGAGGGGCAGGCATCGTCGCTGAAGCTTTCTTT.